The present T cell receptor (beta chain) was sequenced within a study of shared T cell receptors in the human thymus. V lost 5 bases, J lost 1 base, and 15 bases lay in between. There are 15 residues in the CDR3. The V gene's germline CDR1 is SGHNT and CDR2 YENEEA. Clones were sequenced by immunoSEQ multiplex PCR, and TCRdb holds only the in-frame ones, with some missing. The table has roughly 560,000 clones, approximately 80% seen once. This sample also appeared in a second study, on human thymus T cells. From that report: Having corrective surgery for congenital heart defects, healthy Finnish infants were the ones who donated. Resections were taken during corrective heart surgery, and the thymus tissue came from these. In thymic and blood repertoires alike, V and J usage looked biased.

Sequencing used thymocytes. This sequence joins TRBV11-3 and TRBJ2-7, with D perhaps matching TRBD2 (5 bases). This TCR was sampled from a boy younger than two with a congenital heart defect. CDR3 region: CASSSAQRLSYEQYF. As DNA, the CDR3 is TGTGCCAGCAGCAGTGCCCAGCGGCTATCCTACGAGCAGTACTTC.